This T cell receptor (beta chain) was sequenced for a study of cytomegalovirus exposure and HLA in healthy donors. The PCR made use of 60 Vbeta and 13 Jbeta primers. Only in-frame clones appear in the TCRdb table, and some are missing; sequencing was by immunoSEQ multiplex PCR. The sample has 150,000 to 200,000 clones; around 82% are singletons. The germline V gene encodes CDR1 MGHRA and CDR2 YSYEKL. The CDR3 extends over 13 amino acids. Trimming cost V 7 bases and J 2 bases; bases outside gene matches: 2. This clonotype was sampled from a boy aged 5-17 years in good health and CMV-seronegative. V is TRBV4-1 and J is TRBJ1-1; 9 nucleotides agree with TRBD1. The source material was PBMCs. Here the CDR3 reads CASNTGGNTEAFF. CDR3 coding DNA: TGCGCCAGCAATACAGGGGGCAACACTGAAGCTTTCTTT.